A selection of T cell receptor beta chains follows, all from one sample in a study of T cell clonotyping in hematopoietic cell transplantation. TCRdb keeps only in-frame clones here, not all; method: immunoSEQ multiplex PCR. The sample has around 5,400 clones, over 75% seen once; the top ten hold roughly 14%. The sample here was peripheral blood mononuclear cells, taken before stem cell transplant. These receptors all come from a woman between 50 and 59 years old with acute myeloid leukemia. Some clones in this sample may be carry-over from other donors' samples. The CDR3 runs from the conserved cysteine through the conserved F or W. A D gene is named only where the DNA matches it firmly. Size values are once, few and many counts, or a class for expanded clones, and some rows have none.

V gene	clone size	D gene	J gene	CDR3 DNA	CDR3 protein
TRBV4-1	-	TRBD1	TRBJ2-2	TGCGCCAGCAGGGGACAGTTGGTGGCCGGGGAGCTGTTTTTT	CASRGQLVAGELFF
TRBV5-5	-	-	TRBJ2-7	TGTGCCAGCAGCCGCCGAAGTCGAGGAGCAGGCTCCTACGAGCAGTACTTC	CASSRRSRGAGSYEQYF
TRBV5-4	-	-	TRBJ2-2	TGTGCCAGCAGCTTGGAGGGACGGAACACCGGGGAGCTGTTTTTT	CASSLEGRNTGELFF
TRBV11-3	-	TRBD1	TRBJ2-5	TGTGCCAGCAGCTTAGGACGCTCCCGGACAGGGAACCAAGAGACCCAGTACTTC	CASSLGRSRTGNQETQYF
TRBV7-2	-	-	TRBJ2-7	TGTGCCAGCATCCTAGCGACAGGGTCCGGCTACGAGCAGTACTTC	CASILATGSGYEQYF
TRBV30	-	-	TRBJ1-5	TGTGCCTGGAGTGTACGGGGCTACAATCAGCCCCAGCATTTT	CAWSVRGYNQPQHF
TRBV27	once	-	TRBJ2-7	TGTGCCAGCAGTTTGTATCATCGGTCCTACGAGCAGTACTTC	CASSLYHRSYEQYF
TRBV30	-	-	TRBJ2-2	TGTGCCTGGAGTGTACACGCCGGGGAGCTGTTTTTT	CAWSVHAGELFF
TRBV4-2	-	-	TRBJ1-2	TGTGCCAGCAGCCAAGAACTGCCCGGAGGGTTAGGCTACACCTTC	CASSQELPGGLGYTF
TRBV7-2	-	-	TRBJ2-7	TGTGCCAGCAGCCCTGGGGTATGGCCCTACGAGCAGTACTTC	CASSPGVWPYEQYF
TRBV6-4	-	TRBD1	TRBJ2-7	TGTGCCAGCAGTGAGTCGCGGGACAGGGTACTCTCCGAGCAGTACTTC	CASSESRDRVLSEQYF
TRBV5-6	-	-	TRBJ2-7	TGTGCCAGCAGCACGTCAGGGTACGAGCAGTACTTC	CASSTSGYEQYF
TRBV7-7	-	-	TRBJ2-1	TGTGCCAGCAGCTTAGGTACTCCCTCCTACAATGAGCAGTTCTTC	CASSLGTPSYNEQFF
TRBV27	-	-	TRBJ2-7	TGTGCCAGCGGACCTGGGTCCTCCTACGAGCAGTACTTC	CASGPGSSYEQYF
TRBV13	-	-	TRBJ2-7	TGTGCCAGCAGCTTAGCGGGATTTTCCTACGAGCAGTACTTC	CASSLAGFSYEQYF
TRBV5-6	-	-	TRBJ1-2	TGTGCCAGCAGCTCAGGACAACTTTATGGCTACACCTTC	CASSSGQLYGYTF
TRBV6-5	-	-	TRBJ2-2	TGTGCCAGCAGTTCCGTCTGGGGGGAGCTGTTTTTT	CASSSVWGELFF
TRBV4-1	-	-	TRBJ2-7	TGCGCCAGCAGCCGGACAACTGACAGGTACCCCTACGAGCAGTACTTC	CASSRTTDRYPYEQYF